A single sample gave rise to the 2 T cell receptor beta chains below, sequenced in a study of T cell responses to AZD1222 COVID-19 vaccine. This table comes from immunoSEQ multiplex PCR, and its TCRdb copy is limited to in-frame clones, with some not included. This sample carries some 130,000 clones, 70% to 90% of them seen once, and the ten largest clones take 1.5% to 2%. Sequencing used peripheral blood, obtained on day 0 of AZD1222 vaccination. Every receptor here comes from an adult in good health.

The CDR3 bases are TGCGCCAGCAGCTCTTGGACAGGGCTAGACTATGGCTACACCTTC. Translation: CASSSWTGLDYGYTF. The chain combines TRBV5-1 with TRBJ1-2; 8 nucleotides agree with TRBD1. The junction had 7 bases not matched to a gene; V was cut back by 3 bases and J by 3 bases. The CDR3 loop spans 15 amino acids. Germline V gene lookup returns CDR1 SGHRS and CDR2 YFSETQ.

The V gene is TRBV30, the J gene TRBJ1-2; the D gene is possibly TRBD1 (5 bases). V was trimmed by 2 bases and J by 5 bases, leaving 18 bases between them. The CDR3 length is 15 residues. The germline gives CDR1 GTSNPN, CDR2 SVGIG (reference sequence). CDR3 DNA sequence: TGTGCCTGGAGTAGGGGAGGTGGTTGGGAGTATGGCTACACCTTC. Amino acid sequence: CAWSRGGGWEYGYTF.